Following are 14 T cell receptor beta chains from one sample sequenced in a study of blood T cell repertoires in COVID-19. The protocol was immunoSEQ multiplex PCR, while the TCRdb copy is restricted to in-frame clones and leaves out a portion. This table has approximately 200,000 clones, roughly 90% appearing once. The sequenced material came from PBMCs or T cells enriched from blood (not recorded which). The receptor source for this set is a man aged 18 to 30 with acute COVID-19.

The chain links TRBV29-1 to TRBJ2-7; 7 bases align to TRBD1. CDR3 length: 12 amino acids. From germline, CDR1 is SQVTM and CDR2 ANQGSEA. V gave up 6 bases and J gave up 0 bases; unmatched junction bases: 2. CDR3 sequence: CSVRQGSYEQYF. CDR3 DNA sequence: TGCAGCGTCAGACAGGGCTCCTACGAGCAGTACTTC.

The rearrangement joins TRBV11-3 to TRBJ2-3; tentative D call: TRBD2 (6 bases). Germline V lookup: CDR1 SGHNT, CDR2 YENEEA. With 4 bases removed from V and 2 bases from J, the gap between germline ends came to 22 bases. The CDR3 is 18 residues long. CDR3 nucleotides: TGTGCCAGCAGCTCCCCTTGGGGGGAGAGAGCGGACACAGATACGCAGTATTTT. Translated, it gives CASSSPWGERADTDTQYF.

The rearrangement joins TRBV5-1 to TRBJ2-2; D is undetermined. V gave up 3 bases and J gave up 7 bases, with 7 bases separating them. This CDR3 contains 12 residues. Germline CDR1 SGHRS, CDR2 YFSETQ. CDR3 residues: CASSWRVGELFF. The CDR3 region has the DNA TGCGCCAGCAGCTGGAGAGTCGGGGAGCTGTTTTTT.

CDR3 amino acids: CASRTGLREETQYF. CDR3 nucleotides: TGTGCAAGTCGAACGGGCCTGAGGGAAGAGACCCAGTACTTC. J is TRBJ2-5 and V is TRBV12-2; the table's D call TRBD2 went unverified against the DNA. TRBV12-2 is a listed pseudogene. This CDR3 spans 14 amino acids.

The chain employs TRBV10-3 and TRBJ2-7, with 7 bases that match TRBD2. Germline V lookup: CDR1 ENHRY, CDR2 SYGVKD. V lost 2 bases to trimming and J lost 2 bases; unmatched junction nucleotides: 3. This CDR3 has 14 amino acids. In nucleotides, the CDR3 is TGTGCCATCAGTGAGGAACGGGGGGCCTACGAGCAGTACTTC. Protein: CAISEERGAYEQYF.

This chain joins TRBV14 and TRBJ1-1; 7 bases align to TRBD1. Germline CDR1 is SGHDN and CDR2 is FVKESK. V trimming: 8 bases; J trimming: 1 base; junction bases outside the gene matches: 13. The CDR3 has 16 amino acids. The CDR3 sequence is CASAPYRQGANTEAFF. The DNA for the CDR3 is TGTGCCAGCGCGCCATACCGACAGGGAGCGAACACTGAAGCTTTCTTT. Drawing the rest from reference TRBV14 and TRBJ1-1, the complete variable domain is EAGVTQFPSHSVIEKGQTVTLRCDPISGHDNLYWYRRVMGKEIKFLLHFVKESKQDESGMPNNRFLAERTGGTYSTLKVQPAELEDSGVYFCASAPYRQGANTEAFFGQGTRLTVV.

V usage is TRBV5-1 and J usage is TRBJ1-1; D uncertain. Trimming removed 5 bases from V and 1 base from J, with 9 bases in between. This CDR3 is 13 amino acids long. Germline assignment: CDR1 SGHRS and CDR2 YFSETQ. CDR3 nucleotides: TGCGCCAGCAGGGCGGAAGGGAACACTGAAGCTTTCTTT. Protein sequence: CASRAEGNTEAFF.

This clone is a singleton in its sample. The chain employs TRBV30 and TRBJ2-1, with D possibly being TRBD2 (5 bases). CDR1 GTSNPN and CDR2 SVGIG come from the germline V gene (reference sequence). The V end lost 0 bases, the J end lost 16 bases, and 16 bases lay between the germline ends. CDR3 size: 12 residues. CDR3 in amino acids: CAWSVPASGAFF. The CDR3 region has the DNA TGTGCCTGGAGTGTACCCGCCAGCGGAGCCTTCTTC.

The chain has TRBV7-2 and TRBJ2-7, with D maybe TRBD2 (6 bases). Trimming removed 3 bases from V and 0 bases from J, with 12 bases in between. This CDR3 comprises 15 residues. CDR1 is SGHTA and CDR2 is FQGNSA in the germline V gene. The CDR3 DNA reads TGTGCCAGCAGCTTGCTACCCGGGAGCTCCTACGAGCAGTACTTC. Protein: CASSLLPGSSYEQYF.

The chain recombines TRBV2 with TRBJ2-3; 7 nucleotides agree with TRBD1. Trimming cost V 6 bases and J 1 base; bases outside gene matches: 4. Germline V CDR1 and CDR2: SNHLY, FYNNEI. CDR3 length: 14 residues. The CDR3 region is CASRDRVGTDTQYF. The DNA of the CDR3 is TGTGCCAGCAGAGACAGGGTTGGCACAGATACGCAGTATTTT.

The gene calls are TRBV24-1 and TRBJ2-1, with D possibly matching TRBD1 (5 bases). Trimming took off 5 bases at V and 0 bases at J, with 7 bases between the two ends. Per the germline V gene, CDR1 is KGHDR and CDR2 is SFDVKD. The CDR3 totals 14 residues. The CDR3 is CATSATASYNEQFF. CDR3 nucleotides: TGTGCCACCAGTGCGACAGCCTCCTACAATGAGCAGTTCTTC.

The rearrangement links TRBV29-1 to TRBJ1-1; D not certain. The CDR3 totals 12 residues. Germline V gene data show CDR1 as SQVTM and CDR2 as ANQGSEA. V lost 4 bases and J 1 base, leaving 7 bases between the germline ends. This chain's CDR3 is CSVGFRNTEAFF. The DNA for the CDR3 is TGCAGCGTTGGTTTCAGGAACACTGAAGCTTTCTTT.

The table lists this clone with a count of one. V gene TRBV7-2 combines with J gene TRBJ1-2; 9 bases match TRBD1. The CDR3 extends over 17 amino acids. Looked up from germline, CDR1 is SGHTA and CDR2 is FQGNSA. J lost 1 base, V lost 6 bases, and 12 bases had no gene match. CDR3: CASSSPGQGWGNYGYTF. In nucleotides, the CDR3 is TGTGCCAGCAGTTCCCCGGGACAGGGATGGGGTAACTATGGCTACACCTTC.

This rearrangement joins TRBV27 to TRBJ1-2, with TRBD1 identical over 9 bases. CDR3 length: 17 residues. V dropped 5 bases and J dropped 8; count of bases not matched to a gene: 18. Germline V gene lookup returns CDR1 MNHEY and CDR2 SMNVEV (reference sequence). In DNA form, the CDR3 reads TGTGCCAGCAGTCCGAGTTCCGGGACAGGGTTTAATCGAGGCTACACCTTC. It translates to CASSPSSGTGFNRGYTF.